This entry is about one TCR beta chain. The CDR3 sequence is 17 residues long. The V gene end was trimmed by 2 bases and the J gene end by 2 bases; junction bases not matched to a gene: 6. Germline loops: CDR1 SGHRS, CDR2 YFSETQ. This sample was taken from a study of blood T cell repertoires in COVID-19. Study-wide context: Some COVID-19 samples were acute and others convalescent; all came from the United States, Italy and Spain. Sources were T cells, B-cell-depleted T cells, or PBMCs; the material itself was cDNA or gDNA.

Authors' methods: The authors estimated nucleated cell counts from reference gene primer amplification. The method was immunoSEQ multiplex PCR; TCRdb's version includes in-frame clones alone and lacks a portion of them. D and trimming come from the DNA, and the V and J calls and clone size come from that table. This table has about 120,000 clones, about 70% appearing once. The chain uses TRBV5-1 and TRBJ2-3; 12 positions agree with TRBD2. This TCR derives from an older woman with acute or convalescent COVID-19. The specimen was peripheral blood. The DNA of the CDR3 is TGCGCCAGCAGCTTTTCCCCTAGCGGGGGGGTCACAGATACGCAGTATTTT. The encoded protein is CASSFSPSGGVTDTQYF.